The T cell receptor beta chain described here comes from a study of T cell responses to AZD1222 COVID-19 vaccine (dated by TCRdb to the early 2020s). For the study in its entirety: TCR sequencing was performed for 233 trial participants, of whom 200 to 210 were given two doses of AZD1222 and 26 were given two doses of MenACWY control vaccine. Trial participants were enrolled by age into 18-55, 56-69 and 70-plus year subgroups, with around 150, 28 and 57 TCR-sequenced participants respectively.

In the case of this clone: Its antigen is still unknown. Base qualities are not provided; no much larger clone lies one nucleotide away.

What this sample's time point label stands for: about 28 days (+/-7) after the second vaccine dose. Because spike-specific TCR depth and breadth did not differ between the two schedules, AZD1222 recipients who got a second dose at roughly 4 weeks were pooled with those who got a second dose at roughly 12 weeks. The vaccinee samples were drawn from two UK trials, COV001 and COV002, one of which was a single-blind randomized controlled phase 2/3 trial testing AZD1222 (ChAdOx1 nCoV-19) in healthy adults. Trial participant PBMC samples were collected at day 0 and day 28 after the second dose for TCRbeta chain sequencing. The CDR3 regions of human TCRbeta chains were analyzed by immunosequencing. In the original analysis: Repertoire TCRs were matched against a reference library of SARS-CoV-2-specific TCRs generated with the MIRA antigen-specificity platform. Breadth was defined as the fraction of unique TCRs that were SARS-CoV-2-associated. Depth was defined as the fraction of total T cells that were SARS-CoV-2-associated. Using the MIRA data, every spike-specific TCR was mapped to the spike region that the TCR reacted to and assigned to either a CD4 or a CD8 class. Log10-transformed breadth and depth values were compared by one-way ANOVA with Sidak's multiple comparisons tests. This immuneACCESS table, as held by TCRdb, lists in-frame sequences with V and J called but not all clones. Of the missing ones, under half trace to an unresolved V gene in checked studies; the others have no known cause. V, J and clone size reflect that table, while D and trimming were determined from the DNA. Across this sample there are 65,000 to 100,000 clones, with around 93% seen only once. The top ten clones comprise 6.5% to 9.5% of the sample.

What the study reported, not specific to this receptor: Because no samples from the day 14 peak response were available, repertoires could be characterized only after the peak T cell response. Reportedly, close to half of the unique spike-specific TCRs recognized epitopes lying outside the regions that are mutated in the B.1.351 and B.1.1.7 variants. The whole spike protein was spanned by vaccine-associated CD4 TCRs, and dominant responses were seen in regions 160-218 and 743-854. The 56-69-year group was small, and its depth increase did not reach significance, likely because of low power. Participants were mostly white British, with more females than males. The authors suggested clonal diversity may have been underestimated. Spike-specific TCR breadth and depth rose significantly after two AZD1222 doses compared with day 0 and with MenACWY recipients. Conclusions about previously exposed vaccinees were limited because only 6 or 7 AZD1222 recipients were SARS-CoV-2 seropositive at baseline.

This receptor was obtained from an adult who received the AZD1222 COVID-19 vaccine. The sequencing here drew on peripheral blood, taken 28 days after the second AZD1222 dose.

The CDR3 amino acid sequence is: CASSPDMRRGLYTF. The DNA sequence is given as TGTGCCAGCAGTCCCGACATGCGCAGGGGGCTCTACACCTTC. Recombination connected TRBV28 to TRBJ1-2, and TRBD1 aligns with 8 junction nucleotides. The CDR3 starts with the cysteine, ends with the phenylalanine, and has 14 residues. Of the read, only the CDR3 DNA is kept; its 42 bases are in frame from base 1. The CDR1 and CDR2 encoded by the germline V gene are MDHEN and SYDVKM. Clipping removes 5 bases from V and 10 bases from J, with 12 as the unmatched junction base count.